This TCR beta chain appears in the sequencing data of a study of shared clonotypes between healthy human individuals. Study-level findings and limits: Exclusively blood specimens were collected; tissue repertoires likely differ.

For unsorted samples, genomic DNA was extracted from roughly 95 million PBMCs. TCRdb's copy holds only in-frame clones and misses some; the assay was immunoSEQ multiplex PCR. The sample shows some 490,000 clones, more than 65% of them seen only once. The CDR3 is made up of 13 amino acids. The germline V and J ends were trimmed by 4 bases and 2 bases, with 6 bases remaining between them. CDR1 is SGHNT and CDR2 is YYREEE in the germline V gene (reference sequence). The table lists this clone with a count of one. Its target is not known. With a far larger clone one base away, a read error is the likely cause. The identical CDR3 is also encoded by other nucleotide sequences in the sample.

The chain has TRBV5-4 and TRBJ1-4; TRBD1 is a possible D gene (5 bases). Specimen: PBMCs. The receptor was isolated from a woman in her thirties or forties in good health. Some clones in this sample may be carry-over from other donors' samples. CDR3 sequence: CASSRDTNEKLFF. The CDR3 bases are TGTGCCAGCAGCCGGGACACTAATGAAAAACTGTTTTTT.